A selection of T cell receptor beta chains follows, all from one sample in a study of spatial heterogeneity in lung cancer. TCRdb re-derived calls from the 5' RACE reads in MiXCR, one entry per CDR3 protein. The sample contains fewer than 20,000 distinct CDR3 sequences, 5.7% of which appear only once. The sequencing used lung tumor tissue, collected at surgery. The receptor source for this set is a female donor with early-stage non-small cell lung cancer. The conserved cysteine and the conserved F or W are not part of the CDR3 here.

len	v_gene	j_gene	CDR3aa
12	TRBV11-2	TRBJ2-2	ASSRDRVTGELF
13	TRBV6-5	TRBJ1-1	ASSYSWDRVTEAF
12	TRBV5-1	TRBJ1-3	ASSAGSSGNTIY
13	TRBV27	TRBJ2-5	ASSFGRGYQETQY
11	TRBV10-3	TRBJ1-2	VTDPGTGNGYT
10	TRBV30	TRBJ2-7	AWSSPLGEQY
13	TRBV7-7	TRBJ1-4	ASSLGPRRGEKLF
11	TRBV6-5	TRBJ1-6	ASSRVRDSPLH
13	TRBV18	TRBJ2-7	ASSPSGTSDREQY
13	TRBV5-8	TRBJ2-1	ASSGGQGVYNEQF
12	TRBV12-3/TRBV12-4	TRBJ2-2	ASSLREIGGELF
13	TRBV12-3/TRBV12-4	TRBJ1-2	ASSYADRDLYGYT
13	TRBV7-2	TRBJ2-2	ASSLGLAGGGELF
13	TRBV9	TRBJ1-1	ASTQGPVSNTEAF
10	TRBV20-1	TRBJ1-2	SARTTDYGYT
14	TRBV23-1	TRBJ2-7	ASSQLLAGIEPEQY
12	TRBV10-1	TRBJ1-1	ASSDRGLGTEAF
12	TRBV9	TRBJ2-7	ASSAGLANYEQY
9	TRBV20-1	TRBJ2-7	SGTSAYEQY
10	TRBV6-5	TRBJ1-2	ASRGDYYGYT
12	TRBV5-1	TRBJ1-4	ASSPYGEGEKLF
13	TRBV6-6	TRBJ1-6	ASSYANRGNSPLH
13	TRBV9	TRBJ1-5	ASSSGTTGNQPQH
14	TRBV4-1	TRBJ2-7	ASSQGHRGLFYEQY
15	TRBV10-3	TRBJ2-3	AISESGLAGAPDTQY
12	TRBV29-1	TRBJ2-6	SVGTRSGANVLT
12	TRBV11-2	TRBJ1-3	ASSPGDPGNTIY
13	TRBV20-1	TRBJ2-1	SASGGGRAYNEQF